This T cell receptor beta chain came from a study of blood T cell repertoires in COVID-19. Study details: Sites across the United States, Italy and Spain contributed samples from acute and convalescent COVID-19.

The V and J ends lost 5 bases and 4 bases, in that order; junction bases with no gene match: 8. The CDR3 spans 15 residues. Germline CDR1 and CDR2: SEHNR and FQNEAQ (reference sequence). Clones were sequenced by immunoSEQ multiplex PCR, and TCRdb holds only the in-frame ones, with some missing. The repertoire has 200,000 to 300,000 clones, approximately 91% of them found once; the top ten carry 0.65% to 0.8%. Sample: peripheral blood. V is TRBV7-9 and J is TRBJ2-7, with 10 bases that match TRBD1. The receptor's source is a human donor in a cohort sampled during active COVID-19. The CDR3 DNA is TGTGCCAGCAGCCCGGGACAGGGGATTTTTTACGAGCAGTACTTC. Its translation is CASSPGQGIFYEQYF.